One and the same sample provided the 9 T cell receptor beta chains below, sequenced in a study of blood T cell repertoires in COVID-19. The repertoire was sequenced with immunoSEQ multiplex PCR; TCRdb's copy has only in-frame clones and lacks some. The repertoire includes 130,000 or so clones, 65% to 90% of them detected once, and about an eighth sits in the top ten. The sequenced sample was peripheral blood. All receptors come from a human donor in a cohort sampled during active COVID-19.

The V gene is TRBV7-6, the J gene TRBJ2-7; D might be TRBD2 (6 bases). Germline CDR1 reads SGHVS; CDR2 reads FNYEAQ. This CDR3 comprises 14 residues. V was clipped by 0 bases and J by 4 bases, with 10 bases between them. CDR3 protein: CASSLAAGRYEQYF. The CDR3, as DNA: TGTGCCAGCAGCTTAGCGGCGGGGAGATACGAGCAGTACTTC.

The rearrangement uses TRBV28 and TRBJ2-5; the D gene is possibly TRBD1 (5 bases). V was clipped by 2 bases and J by 4 bases, with 8 bases between them. This CDR3 contains 13 residues. Germline V gives CDR1 MDHEN, CDR2 SYDVKM. The CDR3 DNA reads TGTGCCAGCAGTTTACCTCAGGGAGAGACCCAGTACTTC. The encoded protein is CASSLPQGETQYF.

The chain has TRBV15 and TRBJ2-1; D ambiguous. Germline V gene data show CDR1 as LNHNV and CDR2 as YYDKDF (reference sequence). This CDR3 is 15 amino acids long. Trimming took off 1 base at V and 1 base at J, with 8 bases between the two ends. This CDR3 is CATSRASVSYNEQFF. In nucleotides, the CDR3 is TGTGCCACCAGCAGAGCAAGCGTTTCCTACAATGAGCAGTTCTTC.

J is TRBJ2-3 and V is TRBV2; tentative D call: TRBD1 (7 bases). V lost 8 bases to trimming and J lost 2 bases, with 11 bases between them. CDR3 length: 13 residues. Germline V gene sequence: CDR1 SNHLY, CDR2 FYNNEI. The CDR3, as DNA: TGTGCCAGCGCGGGACAGTCCACAGATACGCAGTATTTT. Its protein product is CASAGQSTDTQYF.

The genes are TRBV6-7 and TRBJ1-6; TRBD1 is a possible D gene (5 bases). TRBV6-7 has ORF status, its function being uncertain. V was cut by 7 bases and J by 0 bases, with 16 bases left in between. There are 17 residues in the CDR3. CDR3 sequence reads: CASMGQTQSSYNSPLHF. CDR3 coding DNA: TGTGCCAGCATGGGGCAGACCCAGAGCTCCTATAATTCACCCCTCCACTTT.

V is TRBV12-3 or TRBV12-4 and J is TRBJ2-5; maybe TRBD1 (5 bases). The V and J ends lost 3 bases and 4 bases respectively, with 9 bases between them. This CDR3 comprises 13 residues. CDR3 region: CASSFVGRETQYF. Written as DNA, the CDR3 is TGTGCCAGCAGTTTCGTGGGGCGAGAGACCCAGTACTTC.

The chain links TRBV18 to TRBJ2-1; 11 positions match TRBD1. The CDR3 covers 17 residues. V was pared by 3 bases and J by 2 bases, with 6 bases of the junction left unmatched. The germline gives CDR1 KGHSH, CDR2 LQKENI. The CDR3 DNA sequence: TGTGCCAGCTCACCTCCAGGACAGGGGGCCACCTACAATGAGCAGTTCTTC. This encodes CASSPPGQGATYNEQFF.

The chain carries TRBV7-7 and TRBJ2-5; 7 positions agree with TRBD2. Germline-derived CDR1 and CDR2 are SSHAT and FNYEAQ (reference sequence). CDR3 length: 14 amino acids. Unmatched junction bases numbered 0, after V lost 0 bases and J lost 2 bases. The CDR3 DNA reads as TGTGCCAGCAGCTTAGCGGGGGGGCAAGAGACCCAGTACTTC. Translated: CASSLAGGQETQYF.

The chain combines TRBV9 with TRBJ1-5, with 8 bases that match TRBD1. Germline V gene lookup returns CDR1 SGDLS and CDR2 YYNGEE. CDR3 size: 15 residues. Trimming removed 3 bases from V and 0 bases from J; junction bases left unmatched: 2. The CDR3 is CASSGGQASNQPQHF. CDR3 DNA: TGTGCCAGCAGCGGGGGACAGGCTAGCAATCAGCCCCAGCATTTT.